This T cell receptor beta chain stems from a study of T cell changes during pregnancy in multiple sclerosis. A few counts support this clone. TCRdb's table, derived via immunoSEQ multiplex PCR, lists solely in-frame clones and lacks some. This table holds 40,000 to 60,000 clones, around 93% found once. V lost 10 bases to trimming and J lost 0 bases; unmatched junction nucleotides: 5. The CDR3 extends over 13 amino acids. Germline values: CDR1 LNHDA, CDR2 SQIVND (reference sequence). The receptor's source is a female donor with multiple sclerosis, enrolled in a pregnancy study. This chain joins TRBV19 and TRBJ2-7; 8 nucleotides line up with TRBD1. The specimen was CD8+ T cells from peripheral blood mononuclear cells, collected in the first trimester of pregnancy. In nucleotides, the CDR3 is TGTGCCACTGGACAGGGTTACTCCTACGAGCAGTACTTC. This codes for CATGQGYSYEQYF.